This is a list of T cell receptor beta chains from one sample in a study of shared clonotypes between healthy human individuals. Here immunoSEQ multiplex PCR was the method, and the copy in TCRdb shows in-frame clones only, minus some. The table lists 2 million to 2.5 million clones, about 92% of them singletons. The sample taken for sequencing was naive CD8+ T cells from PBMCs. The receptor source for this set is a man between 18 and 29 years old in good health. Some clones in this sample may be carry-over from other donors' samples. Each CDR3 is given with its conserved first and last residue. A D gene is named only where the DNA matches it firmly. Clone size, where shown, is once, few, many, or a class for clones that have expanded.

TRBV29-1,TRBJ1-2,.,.,TGCAGCGTTGGCCCTTCGAGGGGCTACACCTTC,CSVGPSRGYTF
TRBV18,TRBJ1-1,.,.,TGTGCCAGCTCACCCTCGAGGGGAAGGAACACTGAAGCTTTCTTT,CASSPSRGRNTEAFF
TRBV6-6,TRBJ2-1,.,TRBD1,TGTGCCAGCAGCCACCGGGACAGGTTTAACAATGAGCAGTTCTTC,CASSHRDRFNNEQFF
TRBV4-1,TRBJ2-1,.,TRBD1,TGCGCCAGCAGCCAAGTTAATGCCGGGACAGGGGGTCTCAATGAGCAGTTCTTC,CASSQVNAGTGGLNEQFF
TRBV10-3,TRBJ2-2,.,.,TGTGCCATCAGGCCAGCCTCCGGGGCTGAAACCGGGGAGCTGTTTTTT,CAIRPASGAETGELFF
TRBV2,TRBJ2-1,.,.,TGTGCCAGCACCAGGGGAGGCAGTTACAATGAGCAGTTCTTC,CASTRGGSYNEQFF
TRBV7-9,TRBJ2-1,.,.,TGTGCCAGCAGCTCAGGAGGGGGCGATGGACTGCGAAAGCAGTTCTTC,CASSSGGGDGLRKQFF
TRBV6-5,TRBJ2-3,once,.,TGTGCCAGCACCAAAGAGGGGTCTCTCACAGATACGCAGTATTTT,CASTKEGSLTDTQYF
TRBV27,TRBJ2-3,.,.,TGTGCCAGCAGTCCCGCAGCGGATACGCAGTATTTT,CASSPAADTQYF
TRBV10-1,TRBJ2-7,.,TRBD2,TGCGCCAGCAGTGAGTCAATATCCAGCGGGAAAGAGATTCGGTACGAGCAGTACTTC,CASSESISSGKEIRYEQYF
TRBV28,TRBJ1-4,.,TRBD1,TGTGCCAGCAGACTATCCGGGACAGGGCTTGAAAAACTGTTTTTT,CASRLSGTGLEKLFF
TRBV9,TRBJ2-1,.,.,TGTGCCAGCAGCCCACAGGCAGGGCCCTACAATGAGCAGTTCTTC,CASSPQAGPYNEQFF
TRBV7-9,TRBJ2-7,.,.,TGTGCCAGCAGCTTAGCGGGCGACTCCTACGAGCAGTACTTC,CASSLAGDSYEQYF
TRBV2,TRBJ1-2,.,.,TGTGCCAGCAGTGAAAGATCGCTCGCGCAGCTATGGGGCTACACCTTC,CASSERSLAQLWGYTF
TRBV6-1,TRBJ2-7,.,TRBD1,TGTGCCAGCAGTGTTTGGGACAGTGGCTACGAGCAGTACTTC,CASSVWDSGYEQYF
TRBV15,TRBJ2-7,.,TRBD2,TGTGCCACCAGCAAGGACAGAACTAGCGGGAGGAGCTCCTACGAGCAGTACTTC,CATSKDRTSGRSSYEQYF
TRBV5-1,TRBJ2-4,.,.,TGTGCCAGCAGCGGAGTGGGGGACCTCCGCCTCATTCAGTACTTC,CASSGVGDLRLIQYF
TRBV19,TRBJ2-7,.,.,TGTGCCAGTAGTAATCGATGGGAGGGGGCCTGGTACGAGCAGTACTTC,CASSNRWEGAWYEQYF
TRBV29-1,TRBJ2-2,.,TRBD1,TGCAGCGCCGAGGTCAGGGGGTCAGGGGAGCTGTTTTTT,CSAEVRGSGELFF
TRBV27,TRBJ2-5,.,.,TGTGCCAGCAGTTTATCACATATACAAGAGACCCAGTACTTC,CASSLSHIQETQYF
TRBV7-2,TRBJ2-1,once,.,TGTGCCAGCAGCTTAACCGGTGAGCAGTTCTTC,CASSLTGEQFF
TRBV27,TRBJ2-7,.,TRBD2,TGTGCCAGCACCCCCCTAGCGGGATTTACCTACGAGCAGTACTTC,CASTPLAGFTYEQYF
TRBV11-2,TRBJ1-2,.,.,TGTGCCAGCAGCCCGCCAGGACTCTACTATGGCTACACCTTC,CASSPPGLYYGYTF
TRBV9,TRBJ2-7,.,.,TGTGCCAGCAGCGTAGGGGTCCTTCGTTCGGACTACGAGCAGTACTTC,CASSVGVLRSDYEQYF
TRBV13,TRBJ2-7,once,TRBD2,TGTGCCAGCAGTCTTCGCCAGGGAGGGTATGACGAGCAGTACTTC,CASSLRQGGYDEQYF
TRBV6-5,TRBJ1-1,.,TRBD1,TGTGCCAGCAGTTTCCAGGGGGGGACTGAAGCTTTCTTT,CASSFQGGTEAFF
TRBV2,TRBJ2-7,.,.,TGTGCCAGCAGCGCGATTACCCGAAGAGAGCAGTACTTC,CASSAITRREQYF
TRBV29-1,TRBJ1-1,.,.,TGCAGTACATCGACAGCAAACACTGAAGCTTTCTTT,CSTSTANTEAFF
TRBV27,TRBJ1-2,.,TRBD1,TGTGCCAGCAGTCCTCGGACAGGGAGCTATGGCTACACCTTC,CASSPRTGSYGYTF
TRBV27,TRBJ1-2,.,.,TGTGCCAGCAGTTTACTGGCCAACCCCCCCTATGGCTACACCTTC,CASSLLANPPYGYTF
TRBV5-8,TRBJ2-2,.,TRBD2,TGTGCCAGCAGCTTAGGCGCGGGAGCTCCGGGCGGGGAGCTGTTTTTT,CASSLGAGAPGGELFF
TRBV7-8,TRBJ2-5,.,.,TGTGCCAGCAGCTTAGCGGTGTCTAGGGGGGCTACCCAGTACTTC,CASSLAVSRGATQYF
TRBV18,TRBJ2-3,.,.,TGTGCCAGCTCACCGCTCGACTGGGGGCGCACGCAGTATTTT,CASSPLDWGRTQYF
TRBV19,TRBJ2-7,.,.,TGTGCCAGTAGTAGTCAGGCTCCCTACGAGCAGTACTTC,CASSSQAPYEQYF